Sequencing of this T cell receptor (beta chain) was carried out in a study of cytomegalovirus exposure and HLA in healthy donors (dated by TCRdb to 2015 to 2018). A note on the overall study: An earlier analysis of about 530 of the donors reported 276 Gb of sequence data and approximately 120 million unique TCR beta sequences obtained from some 200 million T cells. Approximately 310 gigabases of sequencing data and tens of millions of unique TCR sequences were included in an early release covering about 700 HLA-typed donors. Of the 398 genotyped donors, 81% fell in the genetic ancestry cluster associated with self-reported Caucasian donors. The aim of the study was to test whether cataloging public T cell receptors could identify signatures of past pathogen exposure. Using immunosequencing, the study profiled T cell repertoires from around 680 subjects and related those repertoires to cytomegalovirus serostatus. Along with the approximately 620-subject first cohort, a separate validation cohort of over a hundred different subjects was used. High-throughput TCR immunosequencing, statistical association of individual TCRs with disease status, and machine learning were combined to predict cytomegalovirus infection status. In a later analysis, previously published TCR beta repertoires from hundreds of donors were re-analyzed and high-resolution HLA genotyping was added so that TCR occurrence patterns could be studied. The later analysis used no new phenotypic data to find candidate immune exposures, relying instead on TCR beta sequences and their occurrence across donors. An earlier analysis of nearly 600 of the donors applied high-throughput TCR beta sequencing to assess whether each TCR beta V gene segment acted as functional or pseudogenic. Donor age, sex, ethnicity and CMV serostatus were compiled alongside the repertoire data. Genome-wide SNP genotypes for about 60% of the 666 donors were used in a later genetic analysis, which treated that subset as a discovery cohort. Every repertoire in the discovery cohort had been generated on one and the same sequencing platform. Both class I and class II loci were covered by HLA typing, at four-digit resolution. Typing coverage differed by locus: A, B, C, DRB1 and DQB1 were typed in about 629-630 donors, DQA1 in roughly 500, DPA1 in some 570, and DPB1 in 400 to 480. Roughly five DR-DQ haplotypes were handled as single units for association and clustering, since linkage in the cohort was strong. On average, roughly 240,000 unique TCR beta nucleotide sequences were sequenced per donor among a few hundred genotyped donors of the cohort, with roughly 18% of those sequences being non-productive.

The CDR3 holds 16 amino acids from the cysteine to the phenylalanine. Of all the DNA, just the CDR3 is kept, 48 bases in frame from base 1. After removal of 0 bases from V and 1 base from J, the junction retains 4 bases not matched to a gene. From the germline V gene, CDR1 is SGHRS and CDR2 is YFSETQ. What the work shows at the level of the full study, not this receptor alone: Specific HLA alleles were associated with 15,000 to 20,000 TCR beta sequences at a false discovery rate of 0.05 in a later analysis. Most TCR sequences were seen in very few donors, while some public TCRs were found in many individuals. The earlier analysis of 587 of the donors excluded some 15 rarely observed V segments, including chromosome 9 orphons, because counts were too low. A group of highly shared sequence variants was considered likely to be a technical artifact of the sequencing pipeline. According to the authors, the approach could potentially be generalized to other disease states and immunological phenotypes. In a later analysis, several top co-occurrence clusters were reported to appear linked to parvovirus B19, influenza, CMV and Epstein-Barr virus. CMV serostatus was the only immune exposure information available for the cohort. Assigning TCR associations to individual alleles was difficult when HLA alleles, especially DR and DQ, strongly co-occurred. Correlated functional status among segregating V segments might be attributable to linkage disequilibrium, but an unknown experimental factor could not be ruled out. In vitro tests confirmed that three of the cytomegalovirus-associated TCR beta chains recognize cytomegalovirus antigens. Some IMGT-functional V segments, including TRBV6-2 and TRBV6-3, could not be told apart with the 87-base-pair reads, so those segments were excluded. In an earlier analysis of over 550 of the donors, most TCR beta V segments were observed in productive rearrangements about 87% or about 30% of the time, broadly matching IMGT annotations. A later genetic analysis reported fewer N-insertions in productive TCRs among donors in an Asian-associated ancestry cluster than the roughly 700-donor mean. In a later analysis, TCR association rates were found to vary across HLA loci, with the most associated TCRs seen for DRB1 alleles and the fewest for HLA-C alleles. V-gene and J-gene trimming of TCR beta chains was associated with a missense DCLRE1C variant in a later genetic analysis, and the association was replicated in an independent cohort. A further reported finding was that TCR beta sequences accurately predicted the HLA-A and HLA-B alleles for most subjects in the first cohort. In this cohort, only TCR beta chains were sequenced, and detectable features were limited by the absence of alpha or paired-chain data. The classifier was reported to diagnose cytomegalovirus status with high specificity and sensitivity in both the original cohort and the validation cohort. In a later analysis, HLA-associated TCR beta chains showed more clonal expansion and lower generation probabilities than non-associated chains that were equally common. Sequencing depth was assumed to be roughly uniform across donors in the presence/absence analyses, though that assumption may not hold. A total of about 180 TCR beta chains were listed by the study as associated with cytomegalovirus. HLA typing was unavailable for some donors at each locus, so association tests used only the typed subset. According to a later analysis, most CMV-associated TCR beta chains appeared to be HLA-restricted, and the HLA associations seemed to be driven largely by CMV exposure.

The cohort was made up of several hundred healthy bone marrow donors. All cohort members were sampled while nominally healthy, although unrecorded immune exposures were likely present. The donor was CMV seropositive and was included in the group of some 290 seropositive cohort members. Each donor provided a peripheral blood sample, and peripheral blood mononuclear cells were used for TCR beta sequencing. Genomic DNA was extracted from the blood cell samples with the Qiagen DNeasy Blood Extraction Kit. Of note for this clone: The specificity of this receptor is unknown. Per-base quality was not reported, and no clone a single base away is much larger than it.

The protocol used for the library was the immunoSEQ multiplex PCR assay. A mixture of 60 forward primers for TCR Vbeta segments and 13 reverse primers for TCR Jbeta segments was used in the multiplex PCR. Amplification of the CDR3 region of rearranged TCR beta genes was performed with a multiplex PCR assay on genomic DNA. Amplified TCR beta libraries were sequenced as 87-base-pair reads on the Illumina HiSeq System. In the paper's pipeline: A later analysis tallied tens of millions of unique TCR beta chains across the 640 or so repertoires, and approximately 12 million of those chains were shared by two or more donors. Raw reads were error-corrected and collapsed into unique sequences by a nearest-neighbor algorithm in which closely related sequences were merged to remove PCR and sequencing errors. Alignment of CDR3 sequences to IMGT reference sequences was used to assign V, D and J gene segments. Each retained sequence needed at least a six-nucleotide match to both a V gene segment and a J gene segment. Rearrangements were called productive when the CDR3 lacked stop codons and stayed in frame with V and J; all others were non-productive. Following IMGT convention, CDR3 was defined as the stretch from the second conserved V-encoded cysteine to the conserved J-encoded phenylalanine. In an earlier analysis of around 570 of the donors, sequences lacking an unambiguous match to a single V gene segment were excluded. In an earlier analysis of some 590 of the donors, a V segment was called functional when productive rearrangements were above 56.7%, and segregating when the standard deviation between donors exceeded 5%. A statistical classification framework was built for diagnosing cytomegalovirus status from the catalog of TCR beta chain sequences. In a later analysis, V and J genes were assigned by comparing TCR nucleotide sequences against IMGT/GENE-DB human TR gene sequences. The TCRdist pipeline was used in a later analysis to assign CDR3 sequences and most-parsimonious VDJ recombination scenarios. A later analysis defined each TCR beta chain by its CDR3 amino acid sequence plus V-gene family, and excluded reads lacking a unique V-gene family. As a way to deal with suspected cross-contamination and a sequencing artifact, a later analysis dropped roughly 620 nucleotide sequences that were highly shared and had low generation probability. In a later analysis, a clonal expansion index for each public chain was calculated from normalized within-repertoire ranks of inferred template counts. In a later analysis, generation probabilities were computed using a VDJ recombination model fitted to out-of-frame rearrangements, and the results were checked against IGoR. In a later analysis, hypergeometric tests were used to score TCR-TCR, TCR-HLA and TCR-CMV co-occurrence, with a repertoire-size bias correction applied to TCR pairs. A later analysis estimated false discovery rates by permuting HLA or CMV assignments 20 times. A later analysis grouped co-occurring TCRs with DBSCAN, adding TCRdist sequence similarity when clustering within HLA-allele-positive subsets. Repertoires with fewer than 30,000 or more than 120,000 public chains, plus five repertoires with anomalous nucleotide sharing, were excluded from co-occurrence clustering. Here the immuneACCESS table is served through TCRdb, limited to in-frame sequences with V and J called. Missing clones are a known gap in these copies; in checked studies unresolved V genes cover under half, and the rest lacks a known reason. For V, J and clone size, that table is used; D and trimming come from the DNA. Present in this sample are 130,000 or so clones, about 81% of which were seen just once. The ten largest account for about 8.1% of the sample.

The receptor comes from a woman between 45 and 65 years old in good health and CMV-seropositive. The sample comprised PBMCs. The chain links TRBV5-1 with TRBJ2-1, with 7 bases aligning to TRBD2. The CDR3 in this case is CASSLVAGVSYNEQFF. The sequenced DNA is TGCGCCAGCAGCTTGGTGGCGGGAGTGTCCTACAATGAGCAGTTCTTC.